This T cell receptor beta chain comes out of a study of OX40 agonist ivuxolimab in advanced cancers. Study-wide context: Males comprised approximately 81% of the group, whose mean age was roughly 60 years (range 23 to 79). Study conclusions and caveats: Relative to CD4+, CD8+ T cells held more expanded clones on average.

This clone was detected once. Antigen: not known. This table comes from immunoSEQ multiplex PCR, and its TCRdb copy is limited to in-frame clones, with some not included. The table includes 65,000 to 90,000 clones, roughly 88% detected once. Autoimmune disease history or systemic immunosuppression led to patient exclusion. The sequences come from CD4+ or CD8+ T cells sorted from blood, collected in a trial of the OX40 agonist ivuxolimab. The sequence derives from an adult with an advanced solid tumor such as melanoma, head and neck, liver or kidney cancer.

The CDR3 coding sequence is TGTGCCAGCAGTTACAACTATGGCTACACCTTC. It translates to CASSYNYGYTF. The V and J genes are TRBV6-6 and TRBJ1-2; D not certain. Trimming removed 2 bases at V and 2 bases at J, with 0 bases between. The CDR3 has 11 amino acids. CDR1 MNHNY and CDR2 SVGAGI come from the germline V gene (reference sequence).